This TCR beta chain was identified in a study of cytomegalovirus exposure and HLA in healthy donors. PCR was performed using 60 Vbeta and 13 Jbeta primers. The data were produced by immunoSEQ multiplex PCR, yet TCRdb's version contains in-frame clones alone and is incomplete. The sample records 150,000 to 200,000 clones, around three quarters being singletons. The germline gives CDR1 SGHRS, CDR2 YFSETQ. The length of the CDR3 is 14 residues. With 4 bases removed from V and 5 bases from J, the gap between germline ends came to 12 bases. Overall study findings and caveats: In a later analysis, an Asian-associated ancestry cluster reportedly showed fewer N-insertions than the roughly 700-donor mean.

A remark on this clone: The antigen is undetermined.

What was sequenced was PBMCs. The clonotype comes from a woman between 45 and 60 years old in good health and CMV-seronegative. This chain joins TRBV5-1 and TRBJ1-4; perhaps TRBD1 as D (6 bases). The CDR3 region has the DNA TGCGCCAGCAGCGTGGGGGGCAGCAATGAAAAACTGTTTTTT. This encodes CASSVGGSNEKLFF.